This record looks at one TCR beta chain sequence and its context. This sample is drawn from a study of blood T cell repertoires in COVID-19. Study-level background: The United States, Italy and Spain provided the acute and convalescent COVID-19 samples.

J was trimmed by 3 bases and V by 6 bases; bases with no gene match: 13. The germline CDR1 and CDR2 sequences are SEHNR and FQNEAQ (reference sequence). The CDR3 extends over 16 amino acids. Under the authors' procedure: Reference gene primer amplification yielded estimated nucleated cell counts. The protocol was immunoSEQ multiplex PCR, while the TCRdb copy is restricted to in-frame clones and leaves out a portion. V and J calls plus clone size are reproduced from that table; the DNA served to infer D and trimming. Here the sample spans about 320,000 clones, more than 90% being singletons. Assignment of participants to cohorts was predicated upon participant-reported clinical history.

V is TRBV7-9 and J is TRBJ1-2; 7 bases are a match to TRBD1. This TCR derives from a man aged 55 to 70 who had recovered from COVID-19. Sequencing input: PBMCs or T cells enriched from blood (not recorded which). CDR3 sequence reads: CASSPPGTAPYYGYTF. CDR3 coding DNA: TGTGCCAGCAGTCCTCCGGGGACAGCACCATACTATGGCTACACCTTC.